This T cell receptor beta chain is from a study of T-cell memory formation after mild COVID-19. Remarks on this clonotype: Its matching antigen is unknown. At one end, the junction sequence differs from germline, possibly due to a read error.

The CDR3 covers 11 residues. Germline V gives CDR1 MNHEY, CDR2 SVGAGI. TCRdb redid the calling of the 5' RACE reads with MiXCR, one entry per CDR3 protein. Of around 250,000 distinct CDR3 sequences in the sample, over 9% were seen once. Points from the study as a whole: Mainly in CM and EM were contracting CD4+ clones; CD8+ were in EMRA. Some responding clones appeared in pre-infection memory, suggesting cross-reactive memory joined.

The rearrangement uses TRBV6-5 and TRBJ1-2, with D maybe TRBD1 (5 bases). The sequenced sample consisted of PBMCs or a T cell subset sorted from them (not recorded which). The clonotype comes from a man younger than 30 who had mild COVID-19 (a few samples of this study predate the infection). Cell type and time point are not known. The CDR3 nucleotides read TGTGCCAGCAGCGCAGGGATTTACACCCACTTC. This encodes CASSAGIYTHF.